The 4 T cell receptor beta chains in this list originate from one sample, sequenced in a study of breast tumors, draining lymph nodes, adjacent tissues. The lymph nodes were axillary draining lymph nodes from breast cancer patients. Via MiXCR, TCRdb re-called the multiplex PCR reads, giving one row per CDR3 protein. The table includes roughly 130,000 distinct CDR3 sequences, 15% to 20% detected once. Sample: axillary lymph node tissue. The origin of the receptors is a female donor with breast cancer. Some clones in this sample may be carry-over from other donors' samples.

This clonotype was observed at least ten times. CDR3 in amino acids: CASSTGQDYGYTF. For the CDR3, the DNA is TGTGCCAGCAGCACAGGACAGGACTATGGCTACACCTTC. The chain is built from TRBV7-9 and TRBJ1-2; 7 positions match TRBD1. With V trimmed by 5 bases and J by 3 bases, 3 bases remained unmatched. This CDR3 is 13 amino acids long. Germline values: CDR1 SEHNR, CDR2 FQNEAQ (reference sequence).

This clonotype showed up many times. The rearrangement joins TRBV19 to TRBJ2-3, with TRBD1 as a possible D gene (5 bases). This CDR3 has 14 residues. The germline V and J ends were trimmed by 3 bases and 3 bases, with 10 bases remaining between them. Looked up from germline, CDR1 is LNHDA and CDR2 is SQIVND (reference sequence). The CDR3 DNA sequence: TGTGCCAGTAGTATTTTAGGGGTAACAGATACGCAGTATTTT. Amino acid sequence: CASSILGVTDTQYF.

Ten or more counts support this clonotype. This chain joins TRBV5-1 and TRBJ2-2; D call uncertain. The CDR3 runs to 15 residues. The germline V gene encodes CDR1 SGHRS and CDR2 YFSETQ. Trimming left V 1 base short and J 2 bases short, with 9 bases between. The CDR3 DNA reads as TGCGCCAGCAGCTTGAATTTGGGAAACACCGGGGAGCTGTTTTTT. Its translation: CASSLNLGNTGELFF.

This clonotype has ten or more counts. The junction does not match germline at one end; this may be a read error. The rearrangement links TRBV12-3 or TRBV12-4 to TRBJ2-1; tentatively, D is TRBD2 (6 bases). The CDR3 sequence is 13 residues long. CDR3: CASRRDSNNEQFF. CDR3 DNA sequence: TGTGCCAGCAGACGGGACTCCAACAATGAGCAGTTCTTC.